Included here is one T cell receptor beta chain sequence, with context. These data belong to a study of blood T cell repertoires in COVID-19. Study-wide background: Researchers got acute and convalescent COVID-19 samples from the United States, Italy and Spain. Sources were T cells, B-cell-depleted T cells, or PBMCs; the material itself was cDNA or gDNA.

This CDR3 is built from 13 residues. V gave up 2 bases and J gave up 2 bases, with 9 bases separating them. Germline CDR1 and CDR2: GTSNPN and SVGIG (reference sequence). Original data processing: Reference gene primer amplification yielded estimated nucleated cell counts. Assay: immunoSEQ multiplex PCR; the TCRdb copy retains only in-frame clones and omits some. V, J and clone size derive from that table, while D and trimming were established from the DNA sequence. Of about 170,000 clones in the sample, roughly 80% were seen once. Seattle researchers signed up patients amid active infection and tracked them longitudinally.

The V and J genes are TRBV30 and TRBJ1-2; the D gene is possibly TRBD1 (5 bases). Material for sequencing was peripheral blood. This clonotype was obtained from a woman in her seventies with COVID-19, enrolled during active disease. CDR3 in DNA: TGTGCCTGGAGTCCAGGGAAAAACTATGGCTACACCTTC. Translation: CAWSPGKNYGYTF.